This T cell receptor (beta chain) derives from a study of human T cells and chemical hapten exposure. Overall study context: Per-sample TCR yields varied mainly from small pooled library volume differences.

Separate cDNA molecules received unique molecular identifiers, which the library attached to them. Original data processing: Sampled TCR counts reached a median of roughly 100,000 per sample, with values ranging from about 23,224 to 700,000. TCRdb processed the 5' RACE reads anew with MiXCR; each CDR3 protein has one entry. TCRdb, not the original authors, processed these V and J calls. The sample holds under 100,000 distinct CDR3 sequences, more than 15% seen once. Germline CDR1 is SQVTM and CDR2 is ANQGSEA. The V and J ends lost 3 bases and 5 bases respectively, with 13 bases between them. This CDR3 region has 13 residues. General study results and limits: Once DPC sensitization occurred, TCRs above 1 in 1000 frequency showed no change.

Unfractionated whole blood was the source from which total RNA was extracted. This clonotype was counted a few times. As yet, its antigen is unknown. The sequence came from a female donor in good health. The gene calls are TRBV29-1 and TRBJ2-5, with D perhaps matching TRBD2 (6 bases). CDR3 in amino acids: CSVEAGKRETQYF. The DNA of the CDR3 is TGCAGCGTTGAGGCGGGGAAAAGGGAGACCCAGTACTTC.